Listed here is a single T cell receptor (beta chain). The antigen is not known. This entry comes from a study of T cell responses to AZD1222 COVID-19 vaccine. Points from the study as a whole: There were mostly white British donors and more females than males, and clonal diversity was possibly underestimated. Unmutated regions of variants are reportedly targeted by nearly half of spike-specific TCRs. Spike-specific TCR breadth and depth grew following two AZD1222 doses.

The V segment lost 11 bases and the J segment 8 bases; nucleotides outside the gene matches: 7. Germline CDR1 reads ENHRY; CDR2 reads SYGVKD. The CDR3 runs to 14 residues. Here immunoSEQ multiplex PCR was the method, and the copy in TCRdb shows in-frame clones only, minus some. The table lists fewer than 150,000 clones, over 75% of them singletons. Sample: peripheral blood, taken on day 0 of AZD1222 vaccination. The V and J genes are TRBV10-3 and TRBJ2-1; 15 nucleotides align to TRBD2. This clonotype was sampled from an adult in good health. The CDR3 bases are TGTGCCTCATGGACTAGCGGGAGGGCGGATGAGCAGTTCTTC. Protein sequence: CASWTSGRADEQFF.